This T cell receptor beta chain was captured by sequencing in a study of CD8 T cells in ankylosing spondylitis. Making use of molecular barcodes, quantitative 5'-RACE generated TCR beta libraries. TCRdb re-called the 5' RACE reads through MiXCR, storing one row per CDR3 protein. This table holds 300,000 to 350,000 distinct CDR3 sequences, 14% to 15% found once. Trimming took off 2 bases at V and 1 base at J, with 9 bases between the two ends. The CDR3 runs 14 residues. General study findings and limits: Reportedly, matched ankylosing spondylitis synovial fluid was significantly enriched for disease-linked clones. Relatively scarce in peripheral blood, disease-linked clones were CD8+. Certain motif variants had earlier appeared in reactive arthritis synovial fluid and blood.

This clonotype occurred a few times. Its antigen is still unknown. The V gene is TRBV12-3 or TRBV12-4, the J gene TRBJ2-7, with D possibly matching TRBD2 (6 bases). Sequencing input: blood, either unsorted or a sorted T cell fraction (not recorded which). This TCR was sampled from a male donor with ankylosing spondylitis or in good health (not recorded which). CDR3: CASSLTGASYEQYF. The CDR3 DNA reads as TGTGCCAGCAGTTTAACGGGAGCGTCCTACGAGCAGTACTTC.